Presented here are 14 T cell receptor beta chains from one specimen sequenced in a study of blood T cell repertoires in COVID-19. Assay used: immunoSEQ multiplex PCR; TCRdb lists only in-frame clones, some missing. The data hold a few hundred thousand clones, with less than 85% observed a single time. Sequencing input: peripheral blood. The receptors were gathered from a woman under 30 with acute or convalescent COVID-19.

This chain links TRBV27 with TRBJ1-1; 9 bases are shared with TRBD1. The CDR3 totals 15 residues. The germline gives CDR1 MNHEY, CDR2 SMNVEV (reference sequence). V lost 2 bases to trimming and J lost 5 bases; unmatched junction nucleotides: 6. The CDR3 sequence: CASSLGGQGSTEAFF. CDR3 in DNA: TGTGCCAGCAGTTTAGGGGGACAGGGCAGTACTGAAGCTTTCTTT.

The CDR3 is CASSLTSGSYEQYF. The CDR3 bases are TGTGCCAGCAGTTTGACTAGCGGGTCCTACGAGCAGTACTTC. The J gene is TRBJ2-7, the V gene TRBV6-5, with 10 bases that match TRBD2. Unmatched junction bases numbered 1, after V lost 4 bases and J lost 1 base. CDR1 is MNHEY, CDR2 SVGAGI, per germline. The CDR3 covers 14 residues.

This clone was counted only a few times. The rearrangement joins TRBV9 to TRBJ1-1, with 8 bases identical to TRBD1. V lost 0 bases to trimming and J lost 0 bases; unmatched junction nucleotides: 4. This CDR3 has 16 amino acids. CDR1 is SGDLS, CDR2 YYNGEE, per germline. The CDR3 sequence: CASSVEAGGLNTEAFF. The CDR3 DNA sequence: TGTGCCAGCAGCGTAGAGGCAGGGGGCCTGAACACTGAAGCTTTCTTT.

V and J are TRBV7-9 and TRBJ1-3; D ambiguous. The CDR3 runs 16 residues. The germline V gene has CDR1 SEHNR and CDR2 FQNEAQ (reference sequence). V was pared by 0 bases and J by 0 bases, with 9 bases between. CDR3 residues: CASSLAGESSGNTIYF. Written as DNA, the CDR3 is TGTGCCAGCAGCTTAGCCGGGGAGAGCTCTGGAAACACCATATATTTT. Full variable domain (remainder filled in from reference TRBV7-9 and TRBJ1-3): DTGVSQNPRHKITKRGQNVTFRCDPISEHNRLYWYRQTLGQGPEFLTYFQNEAQLEKSRLLSDRFSAERPKGSFSTLEIQRTEQGDSAMYLCASSLAGESSGNTIYFGEGSWLTVV.

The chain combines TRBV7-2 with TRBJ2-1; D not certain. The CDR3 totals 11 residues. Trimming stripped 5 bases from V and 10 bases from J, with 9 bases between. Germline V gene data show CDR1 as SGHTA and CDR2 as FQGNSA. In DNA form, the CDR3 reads TGTGCCAGCAGCCTCCGCGGCGAGCAGTTCTTC. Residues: CASSLRGEQFF. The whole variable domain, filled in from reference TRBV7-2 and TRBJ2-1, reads GAGVSQSPSNKVTEKGKDVELRCDPISGHTALYWYRQSLGQGLEFLIYFQGNSAPDKSGLPSDRFSAERTGGSVSTLTIQRTQQEDSAVYLCASSLRGEQFFGPGTRLTVL.

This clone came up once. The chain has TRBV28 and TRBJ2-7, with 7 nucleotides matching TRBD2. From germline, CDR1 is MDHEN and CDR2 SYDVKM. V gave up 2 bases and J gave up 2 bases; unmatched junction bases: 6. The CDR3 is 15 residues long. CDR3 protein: CASSLRLAAPYEQYF. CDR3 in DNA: TGTGCCAGCAGTTTACGTCTAGCGGCCCCCTACGAGCAGTACTTC.

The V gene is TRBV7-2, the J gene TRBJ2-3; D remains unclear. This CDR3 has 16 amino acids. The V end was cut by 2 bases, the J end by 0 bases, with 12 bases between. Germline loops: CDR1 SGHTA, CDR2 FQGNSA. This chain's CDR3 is CASSLFAGSSTDTQYF. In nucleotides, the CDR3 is TGTGCCAGCAGCTTATTCGCCGGGTCTAGCACAGATACGCAGTATTTT.

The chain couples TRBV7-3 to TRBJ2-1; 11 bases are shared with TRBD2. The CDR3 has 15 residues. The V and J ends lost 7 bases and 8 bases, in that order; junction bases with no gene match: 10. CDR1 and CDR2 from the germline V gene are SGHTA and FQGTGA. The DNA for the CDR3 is TGTGCCAGCATGGCTAGCGGGAGGTGGGGAGATGAGCAGTTCTTC. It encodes CASMASGRWGDEQFF.

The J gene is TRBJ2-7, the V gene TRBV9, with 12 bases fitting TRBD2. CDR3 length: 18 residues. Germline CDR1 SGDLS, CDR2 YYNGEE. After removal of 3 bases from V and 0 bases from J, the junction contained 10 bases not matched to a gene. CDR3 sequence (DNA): TGTGCCAGCAGCGCCAATCTAGCGGGAGGGCCGTCCTCCTACGAGCAGTACTTC. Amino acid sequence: CASSANLAGGPSSYEQYF.

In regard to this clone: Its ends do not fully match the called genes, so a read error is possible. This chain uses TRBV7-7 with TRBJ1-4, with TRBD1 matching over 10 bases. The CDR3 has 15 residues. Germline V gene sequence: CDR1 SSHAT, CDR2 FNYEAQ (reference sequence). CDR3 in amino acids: CASSLGTGVHEKLFF. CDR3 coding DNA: TGTGCTAGCAGCTTAGGGACAGGGGTTCATGAAAAACTGTTTTTT.

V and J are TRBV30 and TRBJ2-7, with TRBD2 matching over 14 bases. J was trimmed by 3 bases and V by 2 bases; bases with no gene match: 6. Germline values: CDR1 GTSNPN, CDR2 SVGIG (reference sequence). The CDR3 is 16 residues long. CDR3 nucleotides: TGTGCCTGGAGTACGGGACTAGCGGGAGTGAACTACGAGCAGTACTTC. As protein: CAWSTGLAGVNYEQYF.

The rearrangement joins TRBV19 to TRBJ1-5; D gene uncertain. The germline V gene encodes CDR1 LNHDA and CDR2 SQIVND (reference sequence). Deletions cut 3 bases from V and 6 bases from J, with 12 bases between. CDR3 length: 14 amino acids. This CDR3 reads CASSMVGAGQPQHF. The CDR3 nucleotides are TGTGCCAGTAGTATGGTGGGCGCGGGTCAGCCCCAGCATTTT. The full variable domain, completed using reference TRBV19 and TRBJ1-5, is DGGITQSPKYLFRKEGQNVTLSCEQNLNHDAMYWYRQDPGQGLRLIYYSQIVNDFQKGDIAEGYSVSREKKESFPLTVTSAQKNPTAFYLCASSMVGAGQPQHFGDGTRLSIL.

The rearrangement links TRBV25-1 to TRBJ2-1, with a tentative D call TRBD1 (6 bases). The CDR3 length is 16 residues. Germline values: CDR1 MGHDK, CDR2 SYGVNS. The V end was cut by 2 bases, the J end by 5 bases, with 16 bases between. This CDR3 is CASSEVGSGVHNEQFF. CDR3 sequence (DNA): TGTGCCAGCAGTGAAGTAGGGTCAGGGGTCCACAATGAGCAGTTCTTC.

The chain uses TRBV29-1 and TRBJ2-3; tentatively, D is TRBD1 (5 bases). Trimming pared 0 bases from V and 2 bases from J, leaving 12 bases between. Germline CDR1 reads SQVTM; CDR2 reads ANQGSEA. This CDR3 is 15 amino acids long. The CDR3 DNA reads TGCAGCGTTGAAGATGGGGCGTTTAACACAGATACGCAGTATTTT. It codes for CSVEDGAFNTDTQYF.